This record looks at one T cell receptor (beta chain) sequence and its context. Every contributor of samples was a Caucasian grown-up residing in Nashville, Tennessee. These data originate in a study of shared clonotypes between healthy human individuals. The CDR3 is 15 amino acids. Germline lookup yields CDR1 LNHDA and CDR2 SQIVND (reference sequence). Trimming cost V 1 base and J 3 bases, with 13 bases left between them. The authors ran unsorted PBMC replicate PCRs on 250 to 350 ng DNA, approximately 30,000 T cell genomes. Repertoires were generated with immunoSEQ multiplex PCR, while TCRdb's copy carries only in-frame clones and drops some. The sample yields around 430,000 clones, more than 75% seen once.

The sample was PBMCs. The sequence was collected from a woman between 40 and 55 years old in good health. Some clones in this sample may be carry-over from other donors' samples. The rearrangement joins TRBV19 to TRBJ2-7, with TRBD1 as a possible D gene (6 bases). CDR3 sequence: CASSIGGQPYYEQYF. Written as DNA, the CDR3 is TGTGCCAGTAGTATAGGAGGACAGCCGTACTACGAGCAGTACTTC.